The source of this T cell receptor beta chain is a study of human thymus T cells. Profiling relied on immunoSEQ multiplex PCR, and the TCRdb table lists in-frame clones only, not all of them. The data contain 75,000 to 90,000 clones, 95% to 98% of them singletons. Obtained as resections during corrective heart surgery, the thymus tissue was then studied. Donors were healthy Finnish babies undergoing corrective operations for congenital heart defects. From germline, CDR1 is MNHEY and CDR2 SMNVEV (reference sequence). The length of the CDR3 is 14 residues. V lost 6 bases, J lost 5 bases, and 11 bases lay in between. Study-wide points: An apparent bias in V and J gene usage was seen in thymic and blood repertoires. Related research examined unrelated individuals and reported that their thymic repertoires overlapped highly.

This clone turned up a few times. The antigen is not known. Sequenced input: thymus tissue. This chain joins TRBV27 and TRBJ1-6; D is unresolved. This TCR was recovered from a boy younger than two with a congenital heart defect but otherwise immunologically healthy. The CDR3 nucleotides read TGTGCCAGCAGATACAGTTTCGATAATTCACCCCTCCACTTT. This translates into CASRYSFDNSPLHF.